The 6 T cell receptor beta chains presented below share a single source sample, sequenced in a study of cytomegalovirus exposure and HLA in healthy donors (dated by TCRdb to 2016 to 2017). The library came from the immunoSEQ multiplex PCR assay. For the multiplex PCR, a mixture combining 60 forward primers for TCR Vbeta segments and 13 reverse primers for TCR Jbeta segments was used. TCRdb took over this immuneACCESS table, retaining in-frame rearrangements with V and J assigned. Such tables are incomplete; in checked studies, under half of the missing clones stem from an unresolved V gene, and the remainder is unexplained. This sample has under 200,000 clones in its table, and 68% of those were observed once. Roughly 4.1% of the sample rests with the top ten. Material: PBMCs. The origin of the receptors is a woman between 18 and 29 years old in good health and CMV-seropositive.

CDR3 DNA sequence: TGCGCCAGCAGTGAAGCAGGGGGCTACGAGCAGTACTTC. Translating it yields CASSEAGGYEQYF. The chain is built from TRBV10-2 and TRBJ2-7; TRBD1 agrees at 7 bases. Losses at the gene ends were 3 bases for V and 3 bases for J; bases not matched to a gene: 2. The CDR3 extends over 13 amino acids. Looked up from germline, CDR1 is WSHSY and CDR2 is SAAADI.

This clone was found once. The junction departs from germline at one end; a sequencing error may be responsible. The CDR3 region is CASSLRHRETQYF. For the CDR3, the DNA is TGTGCTAGCAGCTTAAGGCACAGGGAGACCCAGTACTTC. The gene calls are TRBV7-7 and TRBJ2-5; possibly TRBD1 for D (5 bases). The germline V gene has CDR1 SSHAT and CDR2 FNYEAQ (reference sequence). The CDR3 consists of 13 residues.

This chain joins TRBV29-1 and TRBJ2-7; D gene ambiguous. V gave up 2 bases and J gave up 2 bases, with 7 bases separating them. The CDR3 loop spans 12 amino acids. The germline gives CDR1 SQVTM, CDR2 ANQGSEA. CDR3 sequence: CSVETPPYEQYF. CDR3 DNA sequence: TGCAGCGTTGAAACTCCCCCCTACGAGCAGTACTTC.

The V call is TRBV4-2, the J call TRBJ1-1, with D uncertain. The CDR3 contains 13 residues. Looked up from germline, CDR1 is LGHNA and CDR2 is YNFKEQ. V was pared by 10 bases and J by 12 bases, with 24 bases between. The CDR3 loop is CATNLVGASRSFF. The CDR3 nucleotides read TGTGCCACCAACCTCGTAGGAGCTTCACGGTCTTTCTTT.

This clone appeared once. V usage is TRBV7-3 and J usage is TRBJ2-1, with TRBD2 identical over 9 bases. The junction had 1 base not matched to a gene; V was cut back by 0 bases and J by 7 bases. CDR1 is SGHTA and CDR2 is FQGTGA in the germline V gene. CDR3 length equals 14 residues. The chain's CDR3 is CASSLTTSGNEQFF. CDR3 in DNA: TGTGCCAGCAGCTTAACAACTAGCGGGAATGAGCAGTTCTTC.

The chain has TRBV6-6 and TRBJ2-7, with TRBD2 identical over 7 bases. The V and J ends lost 5 bases and 7 bases, in that order; junction bases with no gene match: 14. The CDR3 contains 15 residues. Germline V CDR1 and CDR2: MNHNY, SVGAGI (reference sequence). CDR3 coding DNA: TGTGCCAGCAGTAAGCCGGGACTACCTGATCGGGAGCAGTACTTC. It specifies CASSKPGLPDREQYF.